This TCR beta chain was identified in a study of blood T cell repertoires in COVID-19. The germline V gene encodes CDR1 SGHTA and CDR2 FQGTGA. J was trimmed by 1 base and V by 3 bases; bases with no gene match: 7. The CDR3 is made up of 16 amino acids. The assay was immunoSEQ multiplex PCR, and TCRdb's table has in-frame clones only and misses some. The sample has approximately 470,000 clones; 80% to 90% are singletons. This clonotype was sampled from a human donor in a cohort sampled during active COVID-19. The material sequenced was peripheral blood. V and J are TRBV7-3 and TRBJ1-1, with TRBD1 identical over 8 bases. The CDR3 is CASSLADRGENTEAFF. The DNA of the CDR3 is TGTGCCAGCAGCTTGGCCGACAGGGGCGAGAACACTGAAGCTTTCTTT.